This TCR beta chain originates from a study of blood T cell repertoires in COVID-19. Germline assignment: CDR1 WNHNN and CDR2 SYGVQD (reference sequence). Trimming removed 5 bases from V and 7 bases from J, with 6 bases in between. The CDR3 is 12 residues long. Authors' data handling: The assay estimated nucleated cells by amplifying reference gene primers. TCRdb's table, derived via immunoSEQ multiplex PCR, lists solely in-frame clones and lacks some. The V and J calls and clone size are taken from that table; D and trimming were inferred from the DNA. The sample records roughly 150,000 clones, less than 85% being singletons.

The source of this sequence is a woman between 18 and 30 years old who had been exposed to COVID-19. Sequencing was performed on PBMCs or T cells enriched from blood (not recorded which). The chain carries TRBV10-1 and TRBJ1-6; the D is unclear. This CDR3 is CASSPENSPLHF. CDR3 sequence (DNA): TGCGCCAGCAGTCCAGAAAATTCACCCCTCCACTTT.